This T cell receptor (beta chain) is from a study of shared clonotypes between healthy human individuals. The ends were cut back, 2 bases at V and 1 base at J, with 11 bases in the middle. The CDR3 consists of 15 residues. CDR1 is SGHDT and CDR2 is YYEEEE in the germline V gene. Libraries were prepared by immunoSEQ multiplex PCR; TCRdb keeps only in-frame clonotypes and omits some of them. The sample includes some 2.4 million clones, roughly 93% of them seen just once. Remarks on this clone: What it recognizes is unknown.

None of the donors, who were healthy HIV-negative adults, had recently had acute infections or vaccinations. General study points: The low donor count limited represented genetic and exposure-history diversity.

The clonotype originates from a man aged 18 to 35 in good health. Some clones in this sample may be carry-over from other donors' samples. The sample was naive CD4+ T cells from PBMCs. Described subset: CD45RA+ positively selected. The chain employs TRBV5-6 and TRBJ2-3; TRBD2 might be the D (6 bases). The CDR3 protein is CASSLGGIGTDTQYF. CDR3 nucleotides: TGTGCCAGCAGCTTAGGCGGGATAGGCACAGATACGCAGTATTTT.